The following is a T cell receptor beta chain sequence with its context. What it binds is not known. A CD45RO-CCR7+CD27+CD95- profile was what naive CD8+ T cells displayed. This record belongs to a study of CXCR3-negative and CXCR3-positive naive CD8 T cells. General study results and limits: Naive CXCR3-positive cells had TRB CDR3s more hydrophobic than those of CXCR3-negative naive cells. For memory CD8+ cells diversity was much lower, but both naive subsets had comparably high diversity.

CDR3 length equals 17 residues. Via 5' RACE with UMI labels, TRB cDNA libraries were prepared. TCRdb processed the 5' RACE reads again and assigns one entry to each CDR3 protein, with no DNA. Its listing shows about 5,300 distinct CDR3 sequences. The rearrangement joins TRBV23-1 to TRBJ2-3; TCRdb designates TRBD1, a call that cannot be tested without DNA. TRBV23-1 is labeled an ORF, and its function is uncertain. The sample comprised naive CXCR3+ CD8+ T cells from blood. Described subset: CD45RO-CCR7+CD27+CD95- naive CD8+ T cells expressing CXCR3 (TNR3+). The TCR originated in a human donor in good health. Some clones in this sample may be carry-over from other donors' samples. The CDR3: CASSHPDRGFSKDTQYF.